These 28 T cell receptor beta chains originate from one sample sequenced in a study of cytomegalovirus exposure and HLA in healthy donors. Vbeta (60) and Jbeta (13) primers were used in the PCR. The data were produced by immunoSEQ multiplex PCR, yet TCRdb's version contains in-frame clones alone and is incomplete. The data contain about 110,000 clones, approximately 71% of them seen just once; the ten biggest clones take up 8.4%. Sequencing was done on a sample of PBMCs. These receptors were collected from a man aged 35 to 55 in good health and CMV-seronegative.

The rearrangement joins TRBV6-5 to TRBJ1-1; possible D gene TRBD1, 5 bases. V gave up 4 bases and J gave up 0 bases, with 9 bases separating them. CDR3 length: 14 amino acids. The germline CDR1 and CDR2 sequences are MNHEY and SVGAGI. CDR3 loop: CASSLTVLNTEAFF. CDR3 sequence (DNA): TGTGCCAGCAGTTTGACAGTTCTGAACACTGAAGCTTTCTTT.

The CDR3 sequence is CASSYGENTEAFF. The CDR3 DNA reads as TGTGCCAGCAGTTACGGAGAGAACACTGAAGCTTTCTTT. The V and J genes are TRBV6-6 and TRBJ1-1; no clear D gene. The CDR3 covers 13 residues. The V end lost 2 bases, the J end lost 1 base, and 5 bases lay between the germline ends. CDR1 MNHNY and CDR2 SVGAGI come from the germline V gene (reference sequence).

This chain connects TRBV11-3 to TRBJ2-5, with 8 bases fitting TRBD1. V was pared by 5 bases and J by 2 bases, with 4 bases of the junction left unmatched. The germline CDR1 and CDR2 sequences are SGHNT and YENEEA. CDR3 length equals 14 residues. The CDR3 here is CASSAGTGQETQYF. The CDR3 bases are TGTGCCAGCAGCGCAGGGACAGGTCAAGAGACCCAGTACTTC. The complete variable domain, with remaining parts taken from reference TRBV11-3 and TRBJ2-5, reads EAGVVQSPRYKIIEKKQPVAFWCNPISGHNTLYWYLQNLGQGPELLIRYENEEAVDDSQLPKDRFSAERLKGVDSTLKIQPAELGDSAVYLCASSAGTGQETQYFGPGTRLLVL.

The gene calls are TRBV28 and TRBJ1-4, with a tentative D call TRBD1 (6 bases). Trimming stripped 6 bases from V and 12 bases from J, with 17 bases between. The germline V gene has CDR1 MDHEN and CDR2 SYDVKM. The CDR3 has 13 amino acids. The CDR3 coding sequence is TGTGCCAGCAGCCCAGGGGCCATGTTAGAACTGTTTTTT. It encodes CASSPGAMLELFF.

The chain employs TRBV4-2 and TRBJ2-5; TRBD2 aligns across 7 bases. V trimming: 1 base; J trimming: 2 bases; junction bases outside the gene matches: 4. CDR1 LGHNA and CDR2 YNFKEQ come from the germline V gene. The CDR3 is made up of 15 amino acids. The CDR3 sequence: CASSQVERGQETQYF. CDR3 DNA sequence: TGTGCCAGCAGCCAAGTGGAGCGGGGTCAAGAGACCCAGTACTTC.

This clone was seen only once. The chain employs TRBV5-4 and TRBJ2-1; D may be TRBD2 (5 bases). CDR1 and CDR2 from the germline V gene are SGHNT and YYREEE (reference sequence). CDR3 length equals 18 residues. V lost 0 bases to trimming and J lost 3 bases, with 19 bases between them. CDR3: CASSLGTLAGLHYNEQFF. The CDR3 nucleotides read TGTGCCAGCAGCTTGGGGACCTTGGCGGGTCTCCACTACAATGAGCAGTTCTTC.

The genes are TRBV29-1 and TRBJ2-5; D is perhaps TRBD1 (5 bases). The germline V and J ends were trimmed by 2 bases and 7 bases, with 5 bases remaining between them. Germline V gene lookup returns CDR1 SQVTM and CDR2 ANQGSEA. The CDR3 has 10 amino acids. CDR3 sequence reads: CSVERGTQYF. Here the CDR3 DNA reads TGCAGCGTTGAAAGGGGGACCCAGTACTTC.

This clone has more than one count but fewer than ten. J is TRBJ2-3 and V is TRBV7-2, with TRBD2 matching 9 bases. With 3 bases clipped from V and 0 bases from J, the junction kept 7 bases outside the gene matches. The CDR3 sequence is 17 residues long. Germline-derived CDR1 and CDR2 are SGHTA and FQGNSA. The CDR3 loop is CASSLRGGPFSTDTQYF. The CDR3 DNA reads TGTGCCAGCAGCTTGCGGGGGGGACCCTTTAGCACAGATACGCAGTATTTT.

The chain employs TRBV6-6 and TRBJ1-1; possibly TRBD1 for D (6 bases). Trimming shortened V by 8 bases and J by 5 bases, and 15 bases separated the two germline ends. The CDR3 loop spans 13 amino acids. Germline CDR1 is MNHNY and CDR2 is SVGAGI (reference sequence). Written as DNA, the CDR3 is TGTGCCAGCCCGAAGACAGGTGAAACTGAAGCTTTCTTT. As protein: CASPKTGETEAFF.

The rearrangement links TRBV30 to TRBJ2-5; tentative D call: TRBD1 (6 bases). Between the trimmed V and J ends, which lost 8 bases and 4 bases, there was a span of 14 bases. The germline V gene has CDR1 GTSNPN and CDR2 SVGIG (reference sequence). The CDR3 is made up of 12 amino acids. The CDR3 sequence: CALGQRAETQYF. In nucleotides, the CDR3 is TGTGCCCTGGGACAAAGGGCAGAGACCCAGTACTTC.

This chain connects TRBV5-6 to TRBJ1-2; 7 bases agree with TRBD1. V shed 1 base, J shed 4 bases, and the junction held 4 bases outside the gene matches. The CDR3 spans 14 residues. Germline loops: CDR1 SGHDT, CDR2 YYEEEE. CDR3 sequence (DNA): TGTGCCAGCAGCTTGTCGGGACAGCGCTATGGCTACACCTTC. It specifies CASSLSGQRYGYTF.

The CDR3 nucleotides read TGTGCCAGCAGCTTTTTATCGGCCCAGTACTTC. Translated: CASSFLSAQYF. This chain links TRBV7-2 with TRBJ2-5, with D uncertain. This CDR3 is 11 amino acids long. Germline values: CDR1 SGHTA, CDR2 FQGNSA. Trimming cost V 3 bases and J 9 bases, with 8 bases left between them.

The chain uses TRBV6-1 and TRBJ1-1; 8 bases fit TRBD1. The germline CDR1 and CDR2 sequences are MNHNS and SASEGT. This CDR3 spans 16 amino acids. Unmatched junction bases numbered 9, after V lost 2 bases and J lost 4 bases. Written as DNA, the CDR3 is TGTGCCAGCAGTGAACCCCAGGGGGCGCTTAGCACTGAAGCTTTCTTT. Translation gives CASSEPQGALSTEAFF.

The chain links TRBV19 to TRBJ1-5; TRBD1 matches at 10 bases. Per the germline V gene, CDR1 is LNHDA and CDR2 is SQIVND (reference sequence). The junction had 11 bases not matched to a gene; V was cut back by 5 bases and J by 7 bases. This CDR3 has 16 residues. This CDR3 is CASSSLPGQGSQPQHF. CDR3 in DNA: TGTGCCAGTAGTTCCCTTCCGGGACAGGGGTCGCAGCCCCAGCATTTT.

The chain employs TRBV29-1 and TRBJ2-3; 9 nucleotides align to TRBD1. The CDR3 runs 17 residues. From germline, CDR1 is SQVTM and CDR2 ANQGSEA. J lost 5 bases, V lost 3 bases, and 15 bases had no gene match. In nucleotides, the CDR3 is TGCAGCGTTGACGCCGGGGACGGGACAGGGATCGTAGATACGCAGTATTTT. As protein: CSVDAGDGTGIVDTQYF.

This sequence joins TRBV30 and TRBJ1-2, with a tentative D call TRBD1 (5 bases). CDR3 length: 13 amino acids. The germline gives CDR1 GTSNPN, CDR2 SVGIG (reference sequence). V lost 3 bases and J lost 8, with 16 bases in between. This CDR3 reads CAWRRTGGAGYTF. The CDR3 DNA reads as TGTGCCTGGAGACGAACCGGCGGGGCCGGCTACACCTTC.

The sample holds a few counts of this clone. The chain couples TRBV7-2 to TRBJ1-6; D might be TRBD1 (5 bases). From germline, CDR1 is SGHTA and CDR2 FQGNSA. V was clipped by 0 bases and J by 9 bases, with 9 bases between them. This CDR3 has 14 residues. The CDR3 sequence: CASSLAGAGSPLHF. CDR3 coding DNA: TGTGCCAGCAGCTTAGCAGGGGCAGGTTCACCCCTCCACTTT. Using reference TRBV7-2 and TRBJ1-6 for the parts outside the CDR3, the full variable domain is GAGVSQSPSNKVTEKGKDVELRCDPISGHTALYWYRQSLGQGLEFLIYFQGNSAPDKSGLPSDRFSAERTGGSVSTLTIQRTQQEDSAVYLCASSLAGAGSPLHFGNGTRLTVT.

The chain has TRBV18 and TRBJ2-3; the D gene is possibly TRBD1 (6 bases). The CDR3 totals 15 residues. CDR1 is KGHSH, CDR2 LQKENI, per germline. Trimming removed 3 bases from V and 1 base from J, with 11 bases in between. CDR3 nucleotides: TGTGCCAGCTCACCCTCCCGACAGGGCACAGATACGCAGTATTTT. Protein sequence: CASSPSRQGTDTQYF.

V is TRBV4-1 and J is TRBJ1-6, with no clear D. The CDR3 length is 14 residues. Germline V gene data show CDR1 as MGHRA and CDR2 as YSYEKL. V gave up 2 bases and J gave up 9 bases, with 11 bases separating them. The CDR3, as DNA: TGCGCCAGCAGCCAACTCCCATTCGGTTCACCCCTCCACTTT. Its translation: CASSQLPFGSPLHF.

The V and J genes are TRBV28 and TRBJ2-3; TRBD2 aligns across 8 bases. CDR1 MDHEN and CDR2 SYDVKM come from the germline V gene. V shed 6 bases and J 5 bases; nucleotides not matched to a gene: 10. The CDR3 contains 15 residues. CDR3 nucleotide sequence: TGTGCCAGCAGCCTCGGACTAGCCGGGGGAGATACGCAGTATTTT. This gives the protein CASSLGLAGGDTQYF.

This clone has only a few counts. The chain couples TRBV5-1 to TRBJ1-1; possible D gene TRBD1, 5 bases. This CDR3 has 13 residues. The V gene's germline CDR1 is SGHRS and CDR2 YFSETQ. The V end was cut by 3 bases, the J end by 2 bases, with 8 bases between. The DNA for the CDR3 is TGCGCCAGCAGCTCACAGGTAAACACTGAAGCTTTCTTT. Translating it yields CASSSQVNTEAFF.

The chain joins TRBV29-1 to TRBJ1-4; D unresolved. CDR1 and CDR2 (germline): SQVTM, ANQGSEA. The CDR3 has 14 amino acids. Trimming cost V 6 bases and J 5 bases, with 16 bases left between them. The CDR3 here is CSVRKPGLNEKLFF. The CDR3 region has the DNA TGCAGCGTGCGCAAACCGGGATTAAATGAAAAACTGTTTTTT.

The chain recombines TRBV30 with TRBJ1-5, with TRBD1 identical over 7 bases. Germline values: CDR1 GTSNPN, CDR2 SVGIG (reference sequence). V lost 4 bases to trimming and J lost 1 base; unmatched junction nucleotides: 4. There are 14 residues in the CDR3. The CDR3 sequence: CAWKRQGSNQPQHF. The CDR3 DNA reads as TGTGCCTGGAAAAGACAGGGAAGCAATCAGCCCCAGCATTTT.

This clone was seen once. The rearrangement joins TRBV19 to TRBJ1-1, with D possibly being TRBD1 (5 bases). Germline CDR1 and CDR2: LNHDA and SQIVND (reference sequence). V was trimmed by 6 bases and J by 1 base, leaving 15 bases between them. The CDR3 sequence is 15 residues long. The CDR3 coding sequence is TGTGCCAGTAGGAATCGGGGGGGTGCGAACACTGAAGCTTTCTTT. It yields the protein CASRNRGGANTEAFF.

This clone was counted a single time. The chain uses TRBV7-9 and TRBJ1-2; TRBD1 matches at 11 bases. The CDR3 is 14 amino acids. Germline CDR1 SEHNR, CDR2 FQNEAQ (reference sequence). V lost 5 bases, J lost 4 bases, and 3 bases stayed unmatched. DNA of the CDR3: TGTGCCAGCAGCCTTGGACAGGGGGCCTATGGCTACACCTTC. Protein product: CASSLGQGAYGYTF.

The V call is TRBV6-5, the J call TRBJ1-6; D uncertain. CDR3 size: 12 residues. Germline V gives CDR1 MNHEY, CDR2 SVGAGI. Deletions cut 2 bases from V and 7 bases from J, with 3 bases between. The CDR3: CASSYQNSPLHF. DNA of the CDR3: TGTGCCAGCAGTTACCAGAATTCACCCCTCCACTTT.

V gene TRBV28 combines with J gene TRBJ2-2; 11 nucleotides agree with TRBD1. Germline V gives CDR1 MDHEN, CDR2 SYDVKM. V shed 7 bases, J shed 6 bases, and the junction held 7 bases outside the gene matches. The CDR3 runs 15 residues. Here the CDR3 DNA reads TGTGCCAGCACCTTGGACAGGGGGCGGTCCGGGGAGCTGTTTTTT. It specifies CASTLDRGRSGELFF. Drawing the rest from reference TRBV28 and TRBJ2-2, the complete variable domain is DVKVTQSSRYLVKRTGEKVFLECVQDMDHENMFWYRQDPGLGLRLIYFSYDVKMKEKGDIPEGYSVSREKKERFSLILESASTNQTSMYLCASTLDRGRSGELFFGEGSRLTVL.

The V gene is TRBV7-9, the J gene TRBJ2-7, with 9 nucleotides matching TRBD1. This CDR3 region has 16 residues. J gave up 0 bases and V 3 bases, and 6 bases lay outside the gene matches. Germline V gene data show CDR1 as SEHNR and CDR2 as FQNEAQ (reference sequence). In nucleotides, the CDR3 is TGTGCCAGCAGCTTTTTGGGACAGGGCAGCTCCTACGAGCAGTACTTC. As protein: CASSFLGQGSSYEQYF.